This T cell receptor beta chain derives from a study of blood T cell repertoires in COVID-19. Only in-frame clones appear in the TCRdb table, and some are missing; sequencing was by immunoSEQ multiplex PCR. Of some 200,000 clones detected, roughly four fifths appear once; the ten largest clones hold roughly 6.1%. Unmatched junction bases numbered 3, after V lost 1 base and J lost 3 bases. The CDR3 is 15 amino acids. The V gene's germline CDR1 is MDHEN and CDR2 SYDVKM. The TCR was taken from a woman between 40 and 55 years old with acute or convalescent COVID-19. The sample taken for sequencing was peripheral blood. The chain has TRBV28 and TRBJ1-5; 7 bases are shared with TRBD1. The CDR3 nucleotides read TGTGCCAGCAGTTTATCGACAGGGCTCAATCAGCCCCAGCATTTT. It translates to CASSLSTGLNQPQHF.